One and the same sample provided the 26 T cell receptor beta chains below, sequenced in a study of cytotoxic CD8 clonotypes in ibrutinib-treated CLL. Profiling relied on immunoSEQ multiplex PCR, and the TCRdb table lists in-frame clones only, not all of them. The sample records nearly 85,000 clones, about 76% being singletons. The material sequenced was PBMCs, taken after 12 months of ibrutinib treatment. The source is a human donor with chronic lymphocytic leukemia.

This sequence joins TRBV4-3 and TRBJ1-1; TRBD1 might be the D (6 bases). Trimming took off 0 bases at V and 0 bases at J, with 14 bases between the two ends. This CDR3 is 17 amino acids long. Per germline, CDR1 LGHNA and CDR2 YSLEER. The CDR3 DNA reads as TGCGCCAGCAGCCAAGATCCCGGGGGGGCGATGAACACTGAAGCTTTCTTT. Protein sequence: CASSQDPGGAMNTEAFF.

This clone was recorded only once. This sequence joins TRBV7-1 and TRBJ2-7; 7 bases are a match to TRBD2. Being an ORF, TRBV7-1 has a function that is uncertain. J gave up 6 bases and V 4 bases, and 6 bases lay outside the gene matches. CDR3 length: 13 amino acids. The DNA for the CDR3 is TGTGCCAGCAGCTTCGGATTAGCGGGCGAGCAGTACTTC. It is translated as CASSFGLAGEQYF.

This clone is classed as medium-sized. At the DNA level, this CDR3 is encoded by other sequences in the same sample as well. The chain carries TRBV29-1 and TRBJ2-2; D ambiguous. CDR1 SQVTM and CDR2 ANQGSEA come from the germline V gene. This CDR3 contains 11 residues. Trimming cost V 4 bases and J 3 bases, with 3 bases left between them. This CDR3 reads CSVGDTGELFF. In DNA form, the CDR3 reads TGCAGCGTTGGAGACACCGGGGAGCTGTTTTTT.

J is TRBJ1-4 and V is TRBV5-1; 7 bases align to TRBD1. Losses at the gene ends were 7 bases for V and 0 bases for J; bases not matched to a gene: 12. The germline V gene has CDR1 SGHRS and CDR2 YFSETQ. This CDR3 is 17 amino acids long. The DNA for the CDR3 is TGCGCCAGCCGCCCAGGGGGGTCCACCTCAACTAATGAAAAACTGTTTTTT. The encoded protein is CASRPGGSTSTNEKLFF.

The V call is TRBV19, the J call TRBJ2-5; 8 bases fit TRBD2. Germline V gene sequence: CDR1 LNHDA, CDR2 SQIVND (reference sequence). The junction had 5 bases not matched to a gene; V was cut back by 4 bases and J by 7 bases. The CDR3 is 13 residues long. The CDR3 spells CASSTGLGGTQYF. In DNA, the CDR3 is TGTGCCAGTAGTACGGGACTAGGGGGGACCCAGTACTTC.

The chain carries TRBV28 and TRBJ1-3; no reliable D call. This CDR3 has 13 residues. V was trimmed by 8 bases and J by 9 bases, leaving 17 bases between them. Germline V CDR1 and CDR2: MDHEN, SYDVKM. CDR3 amino acids: CASGPTNRATIYF. CDR3 DNA: TGTGCCAGCGGCCCCACAAATCGGGCCACCATATATTTT.

V usage is TRBV7-2 and J usage is TRBJ2-7, with D maybe TRBD2 (5 bases). Germline V lookup: CDR1 SGHTA, CDR2 FQGNSA. V lost 5 bases and J lost 3, with 11 bases in between. The CDR3 consists of 13 residues. The CDR3 sequence is CASSRVRGYEQYF. DNA for the CDR3: TGTGCCAGCAGCCGAGTCCGGGGCTACGAGCAGTACTTC.

The chain recombines TRBV6-5 with TRBJ1-4; 8 bases line up with TRBD1. The CDR3 extends over 14 amino acids. V gave up 4 bases and J gave up 8 bases; unmatched junction bases: 6. From germline, CDR1 is MNHEY and CDR2 SVGAGI. The CDR3 DNA reads TGTGCCAGCAGTTTCGGGACAGGAAGGGAAAAACTGTTTTTT. Residues: CASSFGTGREKLFF.

The chain carries TRBV28 and TRBJ1-6; the D is unclear. Per the germline V gene, CDR1 is MDHEN and CDR2 is SYDVKM. Trimming stripped 6 bases from V and 9 bases from J, with 12 bases between. The CDR3 has 13 amino acids. The CDR3 nucleotides read TGTGCCAGCAGGGGAGCCTTCCTTTCACCCCTCCACTTT. Translating gives CASRGAFLSPLHF.

V and J are TRBV7-8 and TRBJ2-2, with 7 bases identical to TRBD2. This CDR3 has 15 amino acids. V lost 4 bases, J lost 3 bases, and 5 bases stayed unmatched. From germline, CDR1 is SGHVS and CDR2 FQNEAQ. The chain's CDR3 is CASSSPSGHTGELFF. CDR3 in DNA: TGTGCCAGCAGCTCACCTAGCGGCCACACCGGGGAGCTGTTTTTT. Full variable domain (missing parts from reference TRBV7-8 and TRBJ2-2): GAGVSQSPRYKVAKRGQDVALRCDPISGHVSLFWYQQALGQGPEFLTYFQNEAQLDKSGLPSDRFFAERPEGSVSTLKIQRTQQEDSAVYLCASSSPSGHTGELFFGEGSRLTVL.

The chain joins TRBV7-2 to TRBJ2-3, with TRBD2 matching over 10 bases. The germline gives CDR1 SGHTA, CDR2 FQGNSA. V shed 2 bases, J shed 1 base, and the junction held 9 bases outside the gene matches. This CDR3 region has 18 residues. CDR3 nucleotide sequence: TGTGCCAGCAGCTTACTCGGACTAGCGGTCCCCGGCACAGATACGCAGTATTTT. It codes for CASSLLGLAVPGTDTQYF.

V is TRBV7-2 and J is TRBJ2-5, with 9 bases identical to TRBD1. Trimming at V came to 1 base and at J to 8 bases, leaving 11 bases not matched to a gene. CDR1 is SGHTA, CDR2 FQGNSA, per germline. This CDR3 contains 16 residues. CDR3 in amino acids: CASSLVPTGTGGTQYF. Here the CDR3 DNA reads TGTGCCAGCAGCTTAGTCCCTACAGGTACAGGGGGCACCCAGTACTTC. The full variable domain, rest sourced from reference TRBV7-2 and TRBJ2-5, is GAGVSQSPSNKVTEKGKDVELRCDPISGHTALYWYRQSLGQGLEFLIYFQGNSAPDKSGLPSDRFSAERTGGSVSTLTIQRTQQEDSAVYLCASSLVPTGTGGTQYFGPGTRLLVL.

V usage is TRBV7-9 and J usage is TRBJ2-1, with TRBD2 as a possible D gene (6 bases). Germline V CDR1 and CDR2: SEHNR, FQNEAQ (reference sequence). V was shortened by 2 bases and J by 7 bases, with 15 bases between the two germline ends. The CDR3 totals 15 residues. In DNA form, the CDR3 reads TGTGCCAGCAGCTTACCAGGGACTCCTGGTAATGAGCAGTTCTTC. Translated, it gives CASSLPGTPGNEQFF.

CDR3 in DNA: TGTGCCAGCAGTGCTCAGGGGGTAGCTGAAGCTTTCTTT. It encodes CASSAQGVAEAFF. J is TRBJ1-1 and V is TRBV27, with 7 bases matching TRBD1. V trimming: 5 bases; J trimming: 6 bases; junction bases outside the gene matches: 6. Germline V gives CDR1 MNHEY, CDR2 SMNVEV (reference sequence). The CDR3 has 13 residues.

The chain links TRBV18 to TRBJ2-7, with 7 bases aligning to TRBD2. CDR3 length: 15 residues. CDR1 and CDR2 (germline): KGHSH, LQKENI. Trimming at V came to 2 bases and at J to 6 bases, leaving 10 bases not matched to a gene. CDR3: CASSPASGGPLEQYF. CDR3 nucleotide sequence: TGTGCCAGCTCACCAGCTAGCGGAGGCCCCCTCGAGCAGTACTTC.

The chain couples TRBV15 to TRBJ1-2; D remains ambiguous. This CDR3 spans 13 amino acids. CDR1 and CDR2 from the germline V gene are LNHNV and YYDKDF (reference sequence). V was cut by 4 bases and J by 7 bases, with 13 bases left in between. For the CDR3, the DNA is TGTGCCACCAGCACGCCCGGCTGGGGTGGCTACACCTTC. This translates into CATSTPGWGGYTF. Full variable domain (rest looked up from reference TRBV15 and TRBJ1-2): DAMVIQNPRYQVTQFGKPVTLSCSQTLNHNVMYWYQQKSSQAPKLLFHYYDKDFNNEADTPDNFQSRRPNTSFCFLDIRSPGLGDTAMYLCATSTPGWGGYTFGSGTRLTVV.

The chain links TRBV2 to TRBJ2-2; D uncertain. This CDR3 region has 12 residues. Trimming stripped 1 base from V and 7 bases from J, with 4 bases between. From germline, CDR1 is SNHLY and CDR2 FYNNEI. CDR3 in DNA: TGTGCCAGCAGTGAAGGGCTCGGGGAGCTGTTTTTT. Protein product: CASSEGLGELFF.

V is TRBV5-1 and J is TRBJ1-6; a weak D match, TRBD1 (6 bases). V lost 4 bases to trimming and J lost 7 bases, with 6 bases between them. CDR1 SGHRS and CDR2 YFSETQ come from the germline V gene. The CDR3 runs to 12 residues. CDR3 sequence: CASSDRNSPLHF. The CDR3 DNA reads TGCGCCAGCAGCGACAGGAATTCACCCCTCCACTTT.

This rearrangement joins TRBV6-1 to TRBJ2-7, with D uncertain. The germline V and J ends were trimmed by 1 base and 7 bases, with 2 bases remaining between them. Germline values: CDR1 MNHNS, CDR2 SASEGT. CDR3 length equals 10 residues. The CDR3 sequence: CASSEGEQYF. CDR3 in DNA: TGTGCCAGCAGTGAAGGGGAGCAGTACTTC.

The V call is TRBV9, the J call TRBJ2-2; 7 bases agree with TRBD2. Germline-derived CDR1 and CDR2 are SGDLS and YYNGEE. The CDR3 is 15 amino acids. The V and J ends lost 0 bases and 3 bases, in that order; junction bases with no gene match: 2. DNA of the CDR3: TGTGCCAGCAGCGTAGGGGGAGGGTACACCGGGGAGCTGTTTTTT. Residues: CASSVGGGYTGELFF.

This chain links TRBV29-1 with TRBJ1-2, with a tentative D call TRBD1 (6 bases). V lost 5 bases to trimming and J lost 2 bases, with 15 bases between them. This CDR3 is built from 14 residues. CDR1 and CDR2 (germline): SQVTM, ANQGSEA. Written as DNA, the CDR3 is TGCAGCGTTACCCCCGGGGGGGCCAACTATGGCTACACCTTC. It is translated as CSVTPGGANYGYTF.

The V call is TRBV12-1, the J call TRBJ1-1. TRBV12-1 is noted as a pseudogene. This CDR3 spans 14 amino acids. The CDR3 loop reads CASSAPRDFTEAFF. CDR3 DNA: TGTGCCAGCAGCGCCCCCAGGGACTTCACTGAAGCTTTCTTT.

The rearrangement uses TRBV10-3 and TRBJ1-2; 9 nucleotides agree with TRBD1. Per germline, CDR1 ENHRY and CDR2 SYGVKD. Trimming cost V 6 bases and J 7 bases; bases outside gene matches: 6. CDR3 length: 13 residues. The CDR3 region is CAIRGDRAFGYTF. In nucleotides, the CDR3 is TGTGCCATCAGGGGGGACAGGGCCTTTGGCTACACCTTC.

This rearrangement joins TRBV28 to TRBJ2-1; TRBD1 is a possible D gene (5 bases). Per the germline V gene, CDR1 is MDHEN and CDR2 is SYDVKM. This CDR3 region has 13 residues. Trimming cost V 5 bases and J 3 bases, with 8 bases left between them. The CDR3 coding sequence is TGTGCCAGCAGTCCGACAGTCTACAATGAGCAGTTCTTC. This translates into CASSPTVYNEQFF.

Here the CDR3 DNA reads TGTGCCAGCAGCTTAGATCCAGGGGGGGCGAATGAGCAGTTCTTC. It encodes CASSLDPGGANEQFF. The chain uses TRBV11-3 and TRBJ2-1; D is perhaps TRBD1 or TRBD2 (7 bases each). Trimming left V 0 bases short and J 7 bases short, with 13 bases between. Germline CDR1 SGHNT, CDR2 YENEEA. The CDR3 sequence is 15 residues long.

The genes are TRBV6-1 and TRBJ2-3; D tentatively fits TRBD1 or TRBD2 (6 bases each). Trimming stripped 6 bases from V and 6 bases from J, with 13 bases between. The CDR3 sequence is 13 residues long. Germline loops: CDR1 MNHNS, CDR2 SASEGT. The CDR3 nucleotides read TGTGCCAGCAGCCCGGGGGCCGCGGATACGCAGTATTTT. Translated, it gives CASSPGAADTQYF.